The 16 T cell receptor beta chains listed next were all sequenced from one sample in a study of T cells after yellow fever vaccination (dated by TCRdb to about 2019). This sample's treatment or condition label indicates: live attenuated yellow fever vaccine strain. The receptor library was made with 5' RACE. TCRdb names Illumina HiSeq 2500 as the instrument used. TCRdb passed the public sequencing reads through fastp at Q25 and MiXCR, retaining productive beta sequences. Records with the same CDR3 protein are collapsed into one entry carrying the most frequent genes and DNA. Recorded for this sample are around 150,000 distinct CDR3 sequences; approximately 6.8% of them occurred a single time. Over 2% of the sample lies in the top ten. Sequencing was performed on CD4+ T cells sorted from PBMCs, taken 5 to 6 days after the first yellow fever vaccination. The receptors were sampled from a man younger than 35 who received the YFV17D yellow fever vaccine.

This clonotype was counted between two and nine times. The chain combines TRBV2 with TRBJ2-3; D unclear. Deletions cut 8 bases from V and 9 bases from J, with 9 bases between. The CDR3 sequence is 10 residues long. From germline, CDR1 is SNHLY and CDR2 FYNNEI. This CDR3 is CASLLGTQYF. The CDR3 nucleotides read TGTGCCAGCCTTCTCGGGACGCAGTATTTT.

There are a few counts of this clonotype. CDR3 loop: CASSLSDAGELFF. In DNA form, the CDR3 reads TGCGCCAGCAGCTTGTCCGACGCCGGGGAGCTGTTTTTT. The J gene is TRBJ2-2, the V gene TRBV5-1, with no clear D. Trimming took off 1 base at V and 6 bases at J, with 7 bases between the two ends. The CDR3 sequence is 13 residues long. CDR1 is SGHRS and CDR2 is YFSETQ in the germline V gene.

The sample holds a few counts of this clonotype. This sequence joins TRBV9 and TRBJ2-7; D may be TRBD1 (6 bases). V shed 4 bases and J shed 0 bases, with 11 bases lying between them. This CDR3 has 14 amino acids. CDR1 and CDR2 (germline): SGDLS, YYNGEE. This CDR3 is CASSPGESSYEQYV. As DNA, the CDR3 is TGTGCCAGCAGCCCAGGGGAGAGCTCCTACGAGCAGTACGTC.

This clonotype appeared many times. The chain has TRBV12-3 or TRBV12-4 and TRBJ2-3; the D is unclear. CDR3 length: 13 residues. V was shortened by 7 bases and J by 4 bases, with 12 bases between the two germline ends. CDR3 DNA: TGTGCCAGCACCATTCTTGGGGCAGATACGCAGTATTTT. Protein product: CASTILGADTQYF.

This chain uses TRBV4-3 with TRBJ1-6; TRBD1 aligns across 8 bases. The germline CDR1 and CDR2 sequences are LGHNA and YSLEER. J lost 2 bases, V lost 5 bases, and 2 bases had no gene match. CDR3 length: 15 residues. Here the CDR3 reads CASSGQGPYNSPLHF. The CDR3 DNA reads TGCGCCAGCAGCGGACAGGGACCCTATAATTCACCCCTCCACTTT.

This clonotype was recorded only once. This chain connects TRBV18 to TRBJ1-5, with D hard to call. The CDR3 covers 16 residues. Germline CDR1 KGHSH, CDR2 LQKENI. Trimming removed 0 bases from V and 1 base from J, with 10 bases in between. The CDR3, as DNA: TGTGCCAGCTCACCACCAGGGAAGCCCAGCAATCAGCCCCAGCATTTT. Translating it yields CASSPPGKPSNQPQHF.

This clonotype was observed a few times. The chain is built from TRBV5-1 and TRBJ1-6; D gene uncertain. The CDR3 runs 16 residues. The germline V and J ends were trimmed by 0 bases and 7 bases, with 14 bases remaining between them. Germline CDR1 is SGHRS and CDR2 is YFSETQ. The chain's CDR3 is CASSLGWGESNSPLHF. The CDR3, as DNA: TGCGCCAGCAGCTTGGGTTGGGGTGAATCAAATTCACCCCTCCACTTT.

This clonotype has more than one count but fewer than ten. V usage is TRBV30 and J usage is TRBJ2-5; D possibly corresponds to TRBD2 (5 bases). The germline CDR1 and CDR2 sequences are GTSNPN and SVGIG (reference sequence). The ends were cut back, 3 bases at V and 5 bases at J, with 10 bases in the middle. CDR3 size: 12 residues. The CDR3 reads CAWSLVAETQYF. For the CDR3, the DNA is TGTGCCTGGAGCCTAGTAGCGGAGACCCAGTACTTC.

This clonotype showed up just a few times. J is TRBJ1-3 and V is TRBV7-2; D gene ambiguous. V shed 2 bases and J shed 8 bases, with 13 bases lying between them. The CDR3 loop spans 14 amino acids. Germline lookup yields CDR1 SGHTA and CDR2 FQGNSA. The CDR3 DNA reads as TGTGCCAGCAGCTTATCGCCGGCGGCGGACACCATATATTTT. Amino acid sequence: CASSLSPAADTIYF.

This clonotype was picked up many times. The genes are TRBV28 and TRBJ2-5, with 8 bases fitting TRBD2. With 1 base clipped from V and 9 bases from J, the junction kept 7 bases outside the gene matches. CDR1 and CDR2 (germline): MDHEN, SYDVKM. The CDR3 runs 14 residues. CDR3 loop: CASSLYSGAGAQYF. CDR3 nucleotides: TGTGCCAGCAGTTTATATAGCGGGGCAGGGGCCCAGTACTTC.

Only a few counts were recorded for this clonotype. The gene calls are TRBV9 and TRBJ2-7, with D perhaps matching TRBD1 (6 bases). This CDR3 has 14 amino acids. V lost 0 bases and J lost 6, with 13 bases in between. Germline V gene sequence: CDR1 SGDLS, CDR2 YYNGEE. The CDR3 region is CASSVGQGMGEQYF. The CDR3 nucleotides read TGTGCCAGCAGCGTAGGCCAGGGGATGGGCGAGCAGTACTTC.

This clonotype showed up just a few times. CDR3 amino acids: CASRATGVGNTIYF. CDR3 bases: TGTGCCAGCCGAGCGACAGGGGTTGGAAACACCATATATTTT. V usage is TRBV6-5 and J usage is TRBJ1-3, with 8 positions matching TRBD1. CDR1 and CDR2 (germline): MNHEY, SVGAGI. This CDR3 spans 14 amino acids. Germline trimming cut 8 bases from V and 3 bases from J; bases unmatched to any gene: 6.

This clonotype showed up just a few times. The V call is TRBV27, the J call TRBJ2-6; D is unresolved. V gave up 3 bases and J gave up 2 bases, with 2 bases separating them. The CDR3 loop spans 13 amino acids. Germline CDR1 is MNHEY and CDR2 is SMNVEV (reference sequence). CDR3 residues: CASSFTGANVLTF. The DNA of the CDR3 is TGTGCCAGCAGTTTCACTGGGGCCAACGTCCTGACTTTC.

This clonotype was counted ten times or more. V is TRBV9 and J is TRBJ2-3; D is unresolved. The CDR3 spans 15 residues. The V and J ends lost 3 bases and 0 bases respectively, with 11 bases between them. Per germline, CDR1 SGDLS and CDR2 YYNGEE. CDR3 region: CASSEDPPSTDTQYF. CDR3 in DNA: TGTGCCAGCAGCGAAGACCCCCCAAGCACAGATACGCAGTATTTT.

Of note for this clonotype: A much larger clone differs from this one at a single base, so this may be a read error. This rearrangement joins TRBV7-2 to TRBJ2-4, with a tentative D call TRBD1 (6 bases). Germline V gives CDR1 SGHTA, CDR2 FQGNSA. V lost 2 bases, J lost 9 bases, and 11 bases lay in between. The CDR3 runs 13 residues. CDR3 loop: CASSLPGDGIQYF. DNA of the CDR3: TGTGCCAGCAGCTTACCAGGGGACGGCATTCAGTACTTC.

This clonotype has just a few counts. This sequence joins TRBV5-6 and TRBJ1-4, with D uncertain. Trimming stripped 4 bases from V and 8 bases from J, with 15 bases between. There are 14 residues in the CDR3. CDR1 and CDR2 from the germline V gene are SGHDT and YYEEEE. Here the CDR3 reads CASSPPPFREKLFF. The CDR3 DNA reads TGTGCCAGCAGCCCCCCCCCTTTCCGGGAAAAACTGTTTTTT.